These 19 T cell receptor beta chains were all obtained from the same sample, sequenced in a study of cytomegalovirus exposure and HLA in healthy donors. The PCR used 60 Vbeta and 13 Jbeta primers. Repertoires were generated with immunoSEQ multiplex PCR, while TCRdb's copy carries only in-frame clones and drops some. The sample lists over 100,000 clones; about 78% were seen once. The specimen sequenced was PBMCs. The receptors derive from a woman between 40 and 50 years old in good health and CMV-seropositive.

In this sample, this clone turned up a few times. J is TRBJ2-2 and V is TRBV29-1; TRBD2 aligns across 9 bases. Trimming cost V 1 base and J 8 bases; bases outside gene matches: 8. Germline lookup yields CDR1 SQVTM and CDR2 ANQGSEA. CDR3 length: 15 amino acids. The CDR3 nucleotides read TGCAGCGTTGAAGGGGTTAGCGGGGGAGGAGGGGAGCTGTTTTTT. Protein sequence: CSVEGVSGGGGELFF.

This clone was seen a handful of times. The J gene is TRBJ2-1, the V gene TRBV5-1; D is uncertain. V lost 1 base and J 4 bases, leaving 6 bases between the germline ends. The CDR3 contains 13 residues. CDR1 is SGHRS and CDR2 is YFSETQ in the germline V gene. The CDR3 DNA follows: TGCGCCAGCAGCTTGCCTAGTTACAATGAGCAGTTCTTC. The encoded protein is CASSLPSYNEQFF.

The V gene is TRBV29-1, the J gene TRBJ2-2; 7 bases agree with TRBD1. CDR3 size: 12 residues. Germline-derived CDR1 and CDR2 are SQVTM and ANQGSEA. The junction had 5 bases not matched to a gene; V was cut back by 7 bases and J by 6 bases. The CDR3 spells CSGYRGSGELFF. CDR3 sequence (DNA): TGCAGCGGCTACAGGGGTTCCGGGGAGCTGTTTTTT.

The gene calls are TRBV9 and TRBJ2-5; maybe TRBD2 (7 bases). The CDR3 covers 15 residues. The V and J ends lost 2 bases and 5 bases respectively, with 16 bases between them. Germline assignment: CDR1 SGDLS and CDR2 YYNGEE. CDR3 protein: CASSVLGGARETQYF. The CDR3 coding sequence is TGTGCCAGCAGCGTCCTAGGGGGGGCGCGGGAGACCCAGTACTTC.

The chain has TRBV4-1 and TRBJ1-5; maybe TRBD1 (5 bases). This CDR3 has 16 amino acids. The V and J ends lost 0 bases and 3 bases respectively, with 12 bases between them. Germline values: CDR1 MGHRA, CDR2 YSYEKL. The CDR3 here is CASSQDWGVHNQPQHF. In DNA form, the CDR3 reads TGCGCCAGCAGCCAAGATTGGGGGGTTCACAATCAGCCCCAGCATTTT.

The rearrangement links TRBV5-1 to TRBJ2-2, with D possibly TRBD2 on 6 matching bases. Germline CDR1 SGHRS, CDR2 YFSETQ. The CDR3 runs 16 residues. The V gene lost 4 bases and the J gene lost 2 bases, with 15 bases spanning the gap. This chain's CDR3 is CASSPGGTTNTGELFF. The DNA of the CDR3 is TGCGCCAGCAGCCCCGGCGGGACCACTAACACCGGGGAGCTGTTTTTT. Full variable domain (remainder filled in from reference TRBV5-1 and TRBJ2-2): KAGVTQTPRYLIKTRGQQVTLSCSPISGHRSVSWYQQTPGQGLQFLFEYFSETQRNKGNFPGRFSGRQFSNSRSEMNVSTLELGDSALYLCASSPGGTTNTGELFFGEGSRLTVL.

V gene TRBV10-3 combines with J gene TRBJ2-6, with 7 bases lining up with TRBD1. The germline gives CDR1 ENHRY, CDR2 SYGVKD. This CDR3 contains 17 residues. The trim removed 7 bases at V and 1 base at J, leaving 10 bases unmatched. CDR3 sequence (DNA): TGTGCCATCACACCGAGACAGGGCTTTTCTGGGGCCAACGTCCTGACTTTC. Protein: CAITPRQGFSGANVLTF.

In this sample, this clone turned up once. The chain's CDR3 is CASVHRDSGNTIYF. DNA for the CDR3: TGTGCCAGCGTTCACAGGGACTCTGGAAACACCATATATTTT. The rearrangement links TRBV21-1 to TRBJ1-3; the listed D gene, TRBD1, was not tested against the DNA. TRBV21-1 is termed a pseudogene. The CDR3 has 14 amino acids.

The chain joins TRBV5-1 to TRBJ1-1; D perhaps matches TRBD1 (5 bases). V was shortened by 0 bases and J by 9 bases, with 9 bases between the two germline ends. The CDR3 consists of 12 residues. CDR1 SGHRS and CDR2 YFSETQ come from the germline V gene. DNA of the CDR3: TGCGCCAGCAGCTTGGAGGTGGGGCAAGCTTTCTTT. Translated, it gives CASSLEVGQAFF. The full variable domain, in which reference TRBV5-1 and TRBJ1-1 provide the parts outside the CDR3, is KAGVTQTPRYLIKTRGQQVTLSCSPISGHRSVSWYQQTPGQGLQFLFEYFSETQRNKGNFPGRFSGRQFSNSRSEMNVSTLELGDSALYLCASSLEVGQAFFGQGTRLTVV.

This chain joins TRBV5-4 and TRBJ2-3; possibly TRBD1 for D (5 bases). With 1 base removed from V and 1 base from J, the gap between germline ends came to 7 bases. Germline V lookup: CDR1 SGHNT, CDR2 YYREEE (reference sequence). This CDR3 spans 14 amino acids. The CDR3 nucleotides read TGTGCCAGCAGCTTGAGGGGCGGCACAGATACGCAGTATTTT. This translates into CASSLRGGTDTQYF.

This clone was detected only once. The chain has TRBV18 and TRBJ2-7; 9 bases are a match to TRBD1. Germline V gene lookup returns CDR1 KGHSH and CDR2 LQKENI. CDR3 length: 16 residues. Unmatched junction bases numbered 10, after V lost 2 bases and J lost 5 bases. The CDR3 bases are TGTGCCAGCTCACCAGTCGCTCGGGACAGGGCGCACGAGCAGTACTTC. Its protein product is CASSPVARDRAHEQYF.

This clone was counted a single time. The J gene is TRBJ2-3, the V gene TRBV7-2; 10 bases map to TRBD2. In germline, CDR1 is SGHTA, CDR2 FQGNSA. There are 17 residues in the CDR3. V shed 0 bases, J shed 5 bases, and the junction held 8 bases outside the gene matches. The CDR3 bases are TGTGCCAGCAGCTTAGCGGCAGCGGGGGGGCTGGGAGATACGCAGTATTTT. Amino acid sequence: CASSLAAAGGLGDTQYF.

The V and J genes are TRBV30 and TRBJ1-6, with 7 nucleotides matching TRBD1. The CDR3 has 14 residues. Germline CDR1 GTSNPN, CDR2 SVGIG (reference sequence). V shed 2 bases, J shed 8 bases, and the junction held 6 bases outside the gene matches. The CDR3: CAWSITTGDSPLHF. CDR3 nucleotide sequence: TGTGCCTGGAGTATCACTACAGGGGATTCACCCCTCCACTTT.

The chain couples TRBV5-1 to TRBJ1-3; TRBD1 agrees at 9 bases. CDR1 SGHRS and CDR2 YFSETQ come from the germline V gene. The CDR3 is made up of 14 amino acids. The J segment lost 3 bases and the V segment lost 8 bases, leaving 6 bases of the junction unmatched. The chain's CDR3 is CASSQGADGNTIYF. CDR3 sequence (DNA): TGCGCCAGTTCACAGGGGGCCGATGGAAACACCATATATTTT.

This clone showed up just once. In DNA form, the CDR3 reads TGTGCCAGCAGCCCTGCCATGACAGGGGTTTGGGACGAGCAGTACTTC. It is translated as CASSPAMTGVWDEQYF. The V call is TRBV7-9, the J call TRBJ2-7; 8 bases agree with TRBD1. V dropped 5 bases and J dropped 5; count of bases not matched to a gene: 14. Germline-derived CDR1 and CDR2 are SEHNR and FQNEAQ (reference sequence). The CDR3 runs 16 residues.

This clone was detected only a few times. The V and J genes are TRBV6-1 and TRBJ2-6; the match to TRBD1 covers 11 bases. Trimming removed 0 bases from V and 2 bases from J; junction bases left unmatched: 6. The CDR3 sequence is 19 residues long. Germline V gene data show CDR1 as MNHNS and CDR2 as SASEGT. CDR3 DNA sequence: TGTGCCAGCAGTGAAGCAGGATGGGACAGGGGGACTGGGGCCAACGTCCTGACTTTC. Translated, it gives CASSEAGWDRGTGANVLTF.

This rearrangement joins TRBV19 to TRBJ2-2; tentatively, D is TRBD1 (5 bases). The CDR3 contains 13 residues. The germline V and J ends were trimmed by 5 bases and 6 bases, with 10 bases remaining between them. CDR1 and CDR2 (germline): LNHDA, SQIVND (reference sequence). The CDR3 DNA is TGTGCCAGTAGTCCTCAGGGCCCCGGGGAGCTGTTTTTT. Its protein is CASSPQGPGELFF.

This clone was recorded only once. The chain links TRBV18 to TRBJ1-2; the match to TRBD1 covers 9 bases. V shed 1 base and J 6 bases; nucleotides not matched to a gene: 0. This CDR3 is 13 amino acids long. Germline CDR1 reads KGHSH; CDR2 reads LQKENI. CDR3 region: CASSPRDRDGYTF. The CDR3 nucleotides read TGTGCCAGCTCACCACGGGACAGGGATGGCTACACCTTC.

The V call is TRBV10-3, the J call TRBJ1-2; perhaps TRBD1 as D (6 bases). Germline lookup yields CDR1 ENHRY and CDR2 SYGVKD. Trimming shortened V by 5 bases and J by 5 bases, and 15 bases separated the two germline ends. This CDR3 comprises 14 residues. CDR3 coding DNA: TGTGCCATCAGTTTCAACAGGGATGGGTATGGCTACACCTTC. Its protein product is CAISFNRDGYGYTF.